This is a list of T cell receptor beta chains from one sample in a study of shared clonotypes between healthy human individuals. The repertoire was sequenced with immunoSEQ multiplex PCR; TCRdb's copy has only in-frame clones and lacks some. The table shows about 1.1 million clones, with 75% to 85% occurring only once. Source material: memory CD4+ T cells from PBMCs. The receptors were gathered from a man younger than 35 in good health. Some clones in this sample may be carry-over from other donors' samples. Each CDR3 is given with its conserved first and last residue. Each record gives: CDR3 DNA, CDR3 protein, D gene, V gene, clone size, J gene. D genes are given only for firm matches. Only part of the rows carry a size: once, few, many, or a class if the clone is expanded.

CDR3nt: TGCGCCAGCAGCTTGGTTACTATCGGGGAAGGCACTGAAGCTTTCTTT; CDR3aa: CASSLVTIGEGTEAFF; d_gene: .; v_gene: TRBV5-1; abundance: once; j_gene: TRBJ1-1
CDR3nt: TGTGCCATCAGTGGACAGGGCTCTGGAAACACCATATATTTT; CDR3aa: CAISGQGSGNTIYF; d_gene: TRBD1; v_gene: TRBV10-3; abundance: .; j_gene: TRBJ1-3
CDR3nt: TGTGCCAGCAGCCCTCAGGGACAGGGTGAATACGAGCAGTACTTC; CDR3aa: CASSPQGQGEYEQYF; d_gene: TRBD1; v_gene: TRBV9; abundance: .; j_gene: TRBJ2-7
CDR3nt: TGTGCCAGCAGCTCGGGACTAGCGGGAGTCTACGAGCAGTACTTC; CDR3aa: CASSSGLAGVYEQYF; d_gene: TRBD2; v_gene: TRBV11-3; abundance: .; j_gene: TRBJ2-7
CDR3nt: TGCGCCAGCAGCTTGGGAGGGCTCAATGAGCAGTTCTTC; CDR3aa: CASSLGGLNEQFF; d_gene: .; v_gene: TRBV5-1; abundance: .; j_gene: TRBJ2-1
CDR3nt: TGTGCCAGCAGCTTAGTGAGACAGGGGGCCGAGCAGTTCTTC; CDR3aa: CASSLVRQGAEQFF; d_gene: TRBD1; v_gene: TRBV7-2; abundance: .; j_gene: TRBJ2-1
CDR3nt: TGTGCCAGCAGTTTTCCTGGCTCAGCTCCCACCATATATTTT; CDR3aa: CASSFPGSAPTIYF; d_gene: .; v_gene: TRBV28; abundance: .; j_gene: TRBJ1-3
CDR3nt: TGTGCCAGCAGCTTGGAGCCCGGGACAGGGAGCAATCAGCCCCAGCATTTT; CDR3aa: CASSLEPGTGSNQPQHF; d_gene: TRBD1; v_gene: TRBV5-6; abundance: .; j_gene: TRBJ1-5
CDR3nt: TGTGCCATCAGCGGACAGGGAACTGGGGCCAACGTCCTGACTTTC; CDR3aa: CAISGQGTGANVLTF; d_gene: TRBD1; v_gene: TRBV10-3; abundance: .; j_gene: TRBJ2-6
CDR3nt: TGTGCCAGCAGCTTAAACCCCTCCGGGATGAACGGGGAGCTGTTTTTT; CDR3aa: CASSLNPSGMNGELFF; d_gene: .; v_gene: TRBV7-3; abundance: few; j_gene: TRBJ2-2
CDR3nt: TGTGCCAGCAGTTCAGGACAGTTCACCGGGGAGCTGTTTTTT; CDR3aa: CASSSGQFTGELFF; d_gene: .; v_gene: TRBV27; abundance: .; j_gene: TRBJ2-2
CDR3nt: TGTGCCACCAGCAGAGCTGTGGAGGGGATTCAGTACTTC; CDR3aa: CATSRAVEGIQYF; d_gene: .; v_gene: TRBV15; abundance: .; j_gene: TRBJ2-4
CDR3nt: TGTGCCAGCAGCCCCAGTGCCGCCTATGGCTACACCTTC; CDR3aa: CASSPSAAYGYTF; d_gene: .; v_gene: TRBV6-5; abundance: .; j_gene: TRBJ1-2
CDR3nt: TGCAGCGTGATAACCGGGACAGCTGTTGCGAACACTGAAGCTTTCTTT; CDR3aa: CSVITGTAVANTEAFF; d_gene: TRBD1; v_gene: TRBV29-1; abundance: .; j_gene: TRBJ1-1
CDR3nt: TGCGCCAGCAGCCTCATCTTGTACCAAGAGACCCAGTACTTC; CDR3aa: CASSLILYQETQYF; d_gene: .; v_gene: TRBV4-1; abundance: .; j_gene: TRBJ2-5
CDR3nt: TGTGCCAGTAGTATACTCATCTGGGAGACTGAGCAGTTCTTC; CDR3aa: CASSILIWETEQFF; d_gene: .; v_gene: TRBV19; abundance: once; j_gene: TRBJ2-1
CDR3nt: TGTGCCAGCCCTAACCTGGACGGTGGGAACACTGAAGCTTTCTTT; CDR3aa: CASPNLDGGNTEAFF; d_gene: .; v_gene: TRBV6-1; abundance: .; j_gene: TRBJ1-1
CDR3nt: TGCGCCAGCAGCCGACAGGGTGCTACCTACGAGCAGTACTTC; CDR3aa: CASSRQGATYEQYF; d_gene: TRBD1; v_gene: TRBV4-1; abundance: .; j_gene: TRBJ2-7
CDR3nt: TGTGCCAGCAGTGATCCGGGACAGGGGGCCGATCGGGCTTTCTTT; CDR3aa: CASSDPGQGADRAFF; d_gene: TRBD1; v_gene: TRBV27; abundance: once; j_gene: TRBJ1-1
CDR3nt: TGTGCCAGCAGCTTAGGGGCTAGCGGCCAAGAGACCCAGTACTTC; CDR3aa: CASSLGASGQETQYF; d_gene: TRBD2; v_gene: TRBV7-2; abundance: .; j_gene: TRBJ2-5
CDR3nt: TGTGCCAGCAGCTTACGGGGACTAGCGGTTACTGGGGATACGCAGTATTTT; CDR3aa: CASSLRGLAVTGDTQYF; d_gene: TRBD2; v_gene: TRBV7-2; abundance: .; j_gene: TRBJ2-3
CDR3nt: TGTGCCAGCAGCACCGGGACAGGGGATGGCTACGAGCAGTACTTC; CDR3aa: CASSTGTGDGYEQYF; d_gene: TRBD1; v_gene: TRBV28; abundance: .; j_gene: TRBJ2-7
CDR3nt: TGTGCCAGCTACCGCGAGAACACTGAAGCTTTCTTT; CDR3aa: CASYRENTEAFF; d_gene: .; v_gene: TRBV2; abundance: .; j_gene: TRBJ1-1
CDR3nt: TGCAGCGTTGGGACAGGATACACTGAAGCTTTCTTT; CDR3aa: CSVGTGYTEAFF; d_gene: TRBD1; v_gene: TRBV29-1; abundance: .; j_gene: TRBJ1-1
CDR3nt: TGCGCCAGCAGCGCCGGGAACCCTCCTAGCACAGATACGCAGTATTTT; CDR3aa: CASSAGNPPSTDTQYF; d_gene: .; v_gene: TRBV5-1; abundance: .; j_gene: TRBJ2-3
CDR3nt: TGTGCCAGCAGTACTACGACACCAGCGAATGAGCAGTTCTTC; CDR3aa: CASSTTTPANEQFF; d_gene: .; v_gene: TRBV28; abundance: .; j_gene: TRBJ2-1
CDR3nt: TGTGCCTGGAGTGTCAATGGACGAAACACCATATATTTT; CDR3aa: CAWSVNGRNTIYF; d_gene: .; v_gene: TRBV30; abundance: many; j_gene: TRBJ1-3
CDR3nt: TGTGCCAGCAGCTTAAGTTACTATGGCTACACCTTC; CDR3aa: CASSLSYYGYTF; d_gene: .; v_gene: TRBV11-2; abundance: few; j_gene: TRBJ1-2
CDR3nt: TGCGCCAGCAGCTTGGCAGGAGCCGCCGAGGGCACTGAAGCTTTCTTT; CDR3aa: CASSLAGAAEGTEAFF; d_gene: .; v_gene: TRBV5-1; abundance: .; j_gene: TRBJ1-1
CDR3nt: TGTGCCACCAGCAGAGTTAATAGCGGGAGCTCCTACGAGCAGTACTTC; CDR3aa: CATSRVNSGSSYEQYF; d_gene: TRBD2; v_gene: TRBV15; abundance: .; j_gene: TRBJ2-7
CDR3nt: TGTGCCAGCAGCTTGTTCGTAAGCTCCTACAATGAGCAGTTCTTC; CDR3aa: CASSLFVSSYNEQFF; d_gene: .; v_gene: TRBV5-6; abundance: many; j_gene: TRBJ2-1